These 22 T cell receptor beta chains came from one sample sequenced in a study of identical twins. TCRdb fed the 5' RACE reads into MiXCR, producing one record per CDR3 protein. Of some 710,000 distinct CDR3 sequences listed, approximately 6.1% are singletons. The source material was naive T cells sorted from blood. These receptors were taken from a man younger than 35 in good health.

This clonotype was counted many times. The genes are TRBV29-1 and TRBJ2-1, with a tentative D call TRBD1 (6 bases). Trimming cost V 4 bases and J 9 bases, with 13 bases left between them. The germline V gene encodes CDR1 SQVTM and CDR2 ANQGSEA. This CDR3 comprises 12 residues. The CDR3 DNA follows: TGCAGCGTTGGAGGGAGCAGGGGTGAGCAGTTCTTC. It codes for CSVGGSRGEQFF.

The J gene is TRBJ2-5, the V gene TRBV12-3 or TRBV12-4, with 12 bases matching TRBD2. The CDR3 is made up of 15 amino acids. V lost 7 bases, J lost 4 bases, and 7 bases stayed unmatched. CDR3 sequence reads: CASTPPGLAGETQYF. CDR3 DNA: TGTGCCAGCACCCCTCCGGGACTAGCGGGAGAGACCCAGTACTTC.

The V gene is TRBV27, the J gene TRBJ2-1; D not resolved. Germline V gene sequence: CDR1 MNHEY, CDR2 SMNVEV (reference sequence). V lost 3 bases, J lost 7 bases, and 4 bases lay in between. The CDR3 consists of 11 residues. The CDR3 DNA is TGTGCCAGCAGTTTCATGAATGAGCAGTTCTTC. It encodes CASSFMNEQFF.

This clonotype was seen ten or more times. This CDR3 is CASSGGPGQGSGELFF. CDR3 DNA sequence: TGTGCCAGCAGCGGGGGGCCAGGACAGGGGTCCGGGGAGCTGTTTTTT. The rearrangement joins TRBV28 to TRBJ2-2, with 9 bases matching TRBD1. With V trimmed by 6 bases and J by 6 bases, 11 bases remained unmatched. This CDR3 spans 16 amino acids. Germline assignment: CDR1 MDHEN and CDR2 SYDVKM.

This clonotype showed up many times. The genes are TRBV12-3 or TRBV12-4 and TRBJ2-1; TRBD2 aligns across 13 bases. CDR3 length equals 17 residues. V lost 6 bases to trimming and J lost 7 bases; unmatched junction nucleotides: 12. CDR3 coding DNA: TGTGCCAGCAGCCCCCTCTCACTAGCGGGAGGGCCGAATGAGCAGTTCTTC. As protein: CASSPLSLAGGPNEQFF.

This clonotype was detected only a few times. V usage is TRBV12-3 or TRBV12-4 and J usage is TRBJ1-2; D is ambiguous. With 6 bases removed from V and 3 bases from J, the gap between germline ends came to 11 bases. The CDR3 runs 13 residues. The CDR3 reads CASRLDGDYGYTF. The CDR3 DNA follows: TGTGCCAGCAGGCTGGACGGAGACTATGGCTACACCTTC.

Only a few counts were recorded for this clonotype. The genes are TRBV12-3 or TRBV12-4 and TRBJ2-7, with 7 bases fitting TRBD2. Trimming cost V 7 bases and J 1 base; bases outside gene matches: 1. The CDR3 sequence is 12 residues long. CDR3 nucleotide sequence: TGTGCCAGCAACGGGAGGTCCTACGAGCAGTACTTC. It specifies CASNGRSYEQYF.

This clonotype appeared many times. The rearrangement joins TRBV12-3 or TRBV12-4 to TRBJ2-1; TRBD2 aligns across 10 bases. The V and J ends lost 3 bases and 4 bases, in that order; junction bases with no gene match: 3. CDR3 length: 15 amino acids. The CDR3 spells CASSLGLATYNEQFF. The CDR3 nucleotides are TGTGCCAGCAGTTTGGGACTAGCGACGTACAATGAGCAGTTCTTC.

This clonotype was seen only a few times. The V and J genes are TRBV6-2 or TRBV6-3 and TRBJ2-7; 8 bases line up with TRBD1. The CDR3 consists of 15 residues. V gave up 8 bases and J gave up 2 bases; unmatched junction bases: 11. Germline CDR1 MNHEY, CDR2 SVGEGT. CDR3 in amino acids: CASSSRGQRTYEQYF. In DNA, the CDR3 is TGTGCCAGCTCAAGCAGGGGGCAAAGGACCTACGAGCAGTACTTC.

This clonotype was counted between two and nine times. The gene calls are TRBV4-2 and TRBJ1-2, with 7 bases lining up with TRBD1. J lost 8 bases, V lost 3 bases, and 6 bases had no gene match. Germline CDR1 reads LGHNA; CDR2 reads YNFKEQ. CDR3 size: 13 residues. CDR3 amino acids: CASSQEGTDGYTF. The CDR3 DNA sequence: TGTGCCAGCAGCCAGGAAGGGACAGACGGCTACACCTTC.

V is TRBV5-1 and J is TRBJ2-1; 7 nucleotides line up with TRBD2. Germline loops: CDR1 SGHRS, CDR2 YFSETQ. Trimming cost V 1 base and J 0 bases; bases outside gene matches: 7. This CDR3 is built from 17 residues. The CDR3 DNA follows: TGCGCCAGCAGCTTGCAGCCCCGCGGGAGCTCCTACAATGAGCAGTTCTTC. Encoded protein: CASSLQPRGSSYNEQFF.

There are many counts of this clonotype. The chain carries TRBV5-1 and TRBJ2-1, with 8 bases identical to TRBD1. With 5 bases clipped from V and 6 bases from J, the junction kept 4 bases outside the gene matches. CDR3 size: 13 residues. Germline values: CDR1 SGHRS, CDR2 YFSETQ. In DNA form, the CDR3 reads TGCGCCAGCAGATCCGGACAGGGCAATGAGCAGTTCTTC. Its protein product is CASRSGQGNEQFF.

This clonotype showed up many times. V is TRBV12-3 or TRBV12-4 and J is TRBJ2-1; 10 bases map to TRBD2. The ends lost 4 bases at V and 2 bases at J; junction bases unmatched: 5. This CDR3 has 16 amino acids. The CDR3 sequence: CASSSILAGPYNEQFF. In DNA form, the CDR3 reads TGTGCCAGCAGTTCGATACTAGCGGGGCCCTACAATGAGCAGTTCTTC.

This clonotype was seen repeatedly, ten times or more. The gene calls are TRBV28 and TRBJ2-7, with D hard to call. Per germline, CDR1 MDHEN and CDR2 SYDVKM. The CDR3 totals 20 residues. V lost 6 bases, J lost 2 bases, and 32 bases lay in between. The CDR3 loop reads CASRRLPGHNSVHLAYEQYF. For the CDR3, the DNA is TGTGCCAGCAGACGATTACCGGGCCACAATTCCGTCCATCTTGCCTACGAGCAGTACTTC.

This clonotype was picked up a small number of times. The rearrangement joins TRBV25-1 to TRBJ2-2; TRBD1 matches 7 bases. CDR3 size: 15 residues. V lost 5 bases and J lost 4; bases outside the gene matches: 7. CDR1 and CDR2 from the germline V gene are MGHDK and SYGVNS. CDR3 loop: CASSSPGTATGELFF. The DNA of the CDR3 is TGTGCCAGCAGTAGCCCTGGGACAGCCACCGGGGAGCTGTTTTTT.

This clonotype was seen more than once but under ten times. J is TRBJ2-3 and V is TRBV20-1, with unresolved D. V lost 3 bases and J lost 0, with 13 bases in between. Germline CDR1 is DFQATT and CDR2 is SNEGSKA (reference sequence). This CDR3 contains 15 residues. CDR3 in amino acids: CSARGMASSTDTQYF. The CDR3 nucleotides read TGCAGTGCTAGGGGTATGGCATCTAGCACAGATACGCAGTATTTT.

This clonotype was observed a few times. CDR3 sequence (DNA): TGCAGTGCTAGGGCCGGGAGGGGCGGTGAGCAGTTCTTC. It yields the protein CSARAGRGGEQFF. The chain is built from TRBV20-1 and TRBJ2-1, with 8 bases identical to TRBD2. The CDR3 length is 13 residues. Germline V CDR1 and CDR2: DFQATT, SNEGSKA (reference sequence). With 3 bases clipped from V and 9 bases from J, the junction kept 7 bases outside the gene matches.

This clonotype has just a few counts. This chain joins TRBV2 and TRBJ2-5; D not resolved. V lost 4 bases and J 5 bases, leaving 23 bases between the germline ends. Germline CDR1 and CDR2: SNHLY and FYNNEI. This CDR3 spans 17 amino acids. CDR3 loop: CASSVPPYEEEAETQYF. The CDR3 coding sequence is TGTGCCAGCAGTGTTCCCCCATATGAGGAAGAGGCGGAGACCCAGTACTTC.

At least ten counts were recorded for this clonotype. The chain combines TRBV4-3 with TRBJ2-1; TRBD2 matches 10 bases. Trimming took 3 bases from V and 0 from J; bases not matched to a gene: 5. Germline CDR1 reads LGHNA; CDR2 reads YSLEER. The CDR3 runs to 17 residues. For the CDR3, the DNA is TGCGCCAGCAGCCAGAGGACTAGCGGCAGCTCCTACAATGAGCAGTTCTTC. This codes for CASSQRTSGSSYNEQFF.

V usage is TRBV29-1 and J usage is TRBJ2-3; the D gene is possibly TRBD2 (5 bases). V was shortened by 4 bases and J by 5 bases, with 16 bases between the two germline ends. The CDR3 runs 14 residues. Germline values: CDR1 SQVTM, CDR2 ANQGSEA. CDR3 nucleotide sequence: TGCAGCGTTGTGGGAGTGGGCGGTGGAGATACGCAGTATTTT. Protein product: CSVVGVGGGDTQYF.

This clonotype was detected only a few times. The chain joins TRBV7-8 to TRBJ2-1, with D possibly being TRBD2 (5 bases). This CDR3 spans 15 amino acids. Germline CDR1 reads SGHVS; CDR2 reads FQNEAQ. Trimming cost V 5 bases and J 0 bases, with 11 bases left between them. The CDR3 sequence: CASSPTAVSYNEQFF. The CDR3 nucleotides are TGTGCCAGCAGCCCCACAGCGGTCTCCTACAATGAGCAGTTCTTC.

The sample holds many counts of this clonotype. The CDR3 region is CASSETQGPNTGELFF. The CDR3 nucleotides are TGTGCCAGCAGCGAAACTCAGGGGCCCAACACCGGGGAGCTGTTTTTT. This sequence joins TRBV16 and TRBJ2-2; tentative D call: TRBD1 (6 bases). The CDR3 has 16 residues. V lost 5 bases to trimming and J lost 2 bases, with 15 bases between them. Germline CDR1 KGHSY, CDR2 FQNENV.